A single sample gave rise to the 27 T cell receptor beta chains below, sequenced in a study of immune evolution from preneoplasia to lung adenocarcinoma. This table comes from immunoSEQ multiplex PCR, and its TCRdb copy is limited to in-frame clones, with some not included. The table has 37,000 or so clones, 74% seen once. Sequenced: FFPE invasive lung adenocarcinoma tissue. The receptor source for this set is a person in their sixties with lung adenocarcinoma.

The chain employs TRBV5-5 and TRBJ1-2; 8 bases fit TRBD1. V lost 0 bases to trimming and J lost 8 bases; unmatched junction nucleotides: 6. The germline CDR1 and CDR2 sequences are SGHKS and YYEKEE (reference sequence). The CDR3 length is 14 residues. The CDR3 reads CASSLANTGGGYTF. In DNA, the CDR3 is TGTGCCAGCAGCTTGGCCAACACAGGGGGAGGCTACACCTTC.

The chain uses TRBV5-1 and TRBJ1-2, with D possibly TRBD1 on 5 matching bases. Looked up from germline, CDR1 is SGHRS and CDR2 is YFSETQ. V was trimmed by 1 base and J by 7 bases, leaving 17 bases between them. CDR3 length: 15 amino acids. CDR3 bases: TGCGCCAGCAGCTTGTCCGCTGGGACTCAAGTTGGCTACACCTTC. Its protein product is CASSLSAGTQVGYTF. The complete variable domain, with remaining parts taken from reference TRBV5-1 and TRBJ1-2, reads KAGVTQTPRYLIKTRGQQVTLSCSPISGHRSVSWYQQTPGQGLQFLFEYFSETQRNKGNFPGRFSGRQFSNSRSEMNVSTLELGDSALYLCASSLSAGTQVGYTFGSGTRLTVV.

This chain links TRBV7-9 with TRBJ1-4; no clear D. The CDR3 runs to 15 residues. Germline lookup yields CDR1 SEHNR and CDR2 FQNEAQ (reference sequence). Trimming removed 1 base from V and 5 bases from J, with 11 bases in between. CDR3 DNA: TGTGCCAGCAGCTTAGGGGCAGCCGAAAATGAAAAACTGTTTTTT. Amino acids: CASSLGAAENEKLFF.

The CDR3 loop reads CATPLPEMGSNQPQHF. DNA for the CDR3: TGTGCCACCCCACTCCCGGAGATGGGTAGCAATCAGCCCCAGCATTTT. The chain recombines TRBV21-1 with TRBJ1-5. TRBV21-1 is recorded as a pseudogene. CDR3 length equals 16 residues.

The gene calls are TRBV7-2 and TRBJ1-5; D gene unclear. V lost 2 bases and J lost 6, with 8 bases in between. CDR3 length equals 13 residues. Germline assignment: CDR1 SGHTA and CDR2 FQGNSA. The CDR3 coding sequence is TGTGCCAGCAGCTTATTACGGGTTCAGCCCCAGCATTTT. Residues: CASSLLRVQPQHF. Looking up the rest from reference TRBV7-2 and TRBJ1-5 gives the full variable domain: GAGVSQSPSNKVTEKGKDVELRCDPISGHTALYWYRQSLGQGLEFLIYFQGNSAPDKSGLPSDRFSAERTGGSVSTLTIQRTQQEDSAVYLCASSLLRVQPQHFGDGTRLSIL.

This clone was detected ten times or more. V and J are TRBV9 and TRBJ2-7; D is unresolved. The CDR3 length is 13 residues. V was trimmed by 0 bases and J by 6 bases, leaving 10 bases between them. Germline CDR1 is SGDLS and CDR2 is YYNGEE. The CDR3 here is CASSVEGSSEQYF. CDR3 in DNA: TGTGCCAGCAGCGTAGAGGGTAGCTCCGAGCAGTACTTC.

With respect to this clone: Other nucleotide sequences in the sample specify the same CDR3. This chain links TRBV29-1 with TRBJ2-1; no firm D call. This CDR3 is built from 12 residues. The germline V gene encodes CDR1 SQVTM and CDR2 ANQGSEA. Trimming removed 6 bases at V and 5 bases at J, with 11 bases between. The CDR3 reads CSVPTPHNEQFF. The CDR3 nucleotides are TGCAGCGTCCCGACGCCCCACAATGAGCAGTTCTTC.

This chain connects TRBV27 to TRBJ1-4, with TRBD1 as a possible D gene (6 bases). From germline, CDR1 is MNHEY and CDR2 SMNVEV (reference sequence). Trimming removed 2 bases from V and 7 bases from J, with 14 bases in between. This CDR3 has 15 residues. The CDR3 loop is CASSLGLGASEKLFF. DNA of the CDR3: TGTGCCAGCAGTTTAGGGCTGGGGGCAAGTGAAAAACTGTTTTTT. The entire variable domain, with the rest obtained from reference TRBV27 and TRBJ1-4, is as follows: EAQVTQNPRYLITVTGKKLTVTCSQNMNHEYMSWYRQDPGLGLRQIYYSMNVEVTDKGDVPEGYKVSRKEKRNFPLILESPSPNQTSLYFCASSLGLGASEKLFFGSGTQLSVL.

The chain combines TRBV6-1 with TRBJ2-7; D is undetermined. Germline V CDR1 and CDR2: MNHNS, SASEGT. CDR3 size: 15 residues. Trimming removed 1 base from V and 2 bases from J, with 12 bases in between. The CDR3: CASSEGLGRPYEQYF. CDR3 sequence (DNA): TGTGCCAGCAGTGAAGGTCTGGGCAGGCCCTACGAGCAGTACTTC.

CDR3 bases: TGTGCCAGCAGCTTCACGGACCCCACAGATACGCAGTATTTT. It encodes CASSFTDPTDTQYF. The gene calls are TRBV5-4 and TRBJ2-3, with D hard to call. CDR1 is SGHNT, CDR2 YYREEE, per germline (reference sequence). The V end lost 2 bases, the J end lost 2 bases, and 9 bases lay between the germline ends. The CDR3 loop spans 14 amino acids.

The gene calls are TRBV10-3 and TRBJ2-7, with D maybe TRBD2 (6 bases). Trimming shortened V by 0 bases and J by 2 bases, and 17 bases separated the two germline ends. CDR1 and CDR2 from the germline V gene are ENHRY and SYGVKD. The CDR3 covers 17 residues. The CDR3 loop reads CAISESLALAITYEQYF. The CDR3 nucleotides read TGTGCCATCAGTGAGTCTTTGGCCCTAGCGATCACCTACGAGCAGTACTTC.

This rearrangement joins TRBV7-8 to TRBJ1-5; D remains ambiguous. Germline V gene sequence: CDR1 SGHVS, CDR2 FQNEAQ. Trimming cost V 2 bases and J 9 bases, with 14 bases left between them. The CDR3 runs to 14 residues. The CDR3 DNA reads as TGTGCCAGCAGCTTATACCGCGGGTTAGGGCCCCAGCATTTT. It codes for CASSLYRGLGPQHF.

Comments on this clone: The sample carries other DNA sequences with the same CDR3. The J gene is TRBJ1-4, the V gene TRBV4-1; D is ambiguous. Germline V lookup: CDR1 MGHRA, CDR2 YSYEKL. The CDR3 totals 16 residues. V gave up 0 bases and J gave up 3 bases, with 11 bases separating them. CDR3 in amino acids: CASSQDGRGPNEKLFF. The CDR3 DNA follows: TGCGCCAGCAGCCAAGATGGGAGAGGCCCTAATGAAAAACTGTTTTTT.

The rearrangement links TRBV6-1 to TRBJ1-1, with unresolved D. Germline values: CDR1 MNHNS, CDR2 SASEGT. The V and J ends lost 4 bases and 6 bases respectively, with 12 bases between them. The CDR3 sequence is 13 residues long. The CDR3 nucleotides are TGTGCCAGCAGTGTAGCGGGGATAGCTGAAGCTTTCTTT. It specifies CASSVAGIAEAFF.

The chain uses TRBV21-1 and TRBJ2-3; the listed D gene, TRBD2, was not tested against the DNA. TRBV21-1 is a recognized pseudogene. The CDR3 totals 17 residues. CDR3 in amino acids: CASTPRAGLAGEDTQYF. The CDR3 DNA reads TGTGCCAGCACTCCGAGGGCAGGACTAGCGGGAGAAGATACGCAGTATTTT.

V is TRBV6-1 and J is TRBJ2-2; D possibly corresponds to TRBD2 (6 bases). The CDR3 is 15 residues long. The V and J ends lost 7 bases and 5 bases respectively, with 17 bases between them. Germline V lookup: CDR1 MNHNS, CDR2 SASEGT. In DNA, the CDR3 is TGTGCCAGCAAGACCCCGGGACTTGAAACCGGGGAGCTGTTTTTT. It yields the protein CASKTPGLETGELFF.

This sequence joins TRBV9 and TRBJ2-3, with TRBD1 as a possible D gene (5 bases). Between the trimmed V and J ends, which lost 0 bases and 2 bases, there was a span of 10 bases. This CDR3 is built from 15 residues. Germline V lookup: CDR1 SGDLS, CDR2 YYNGEE. The chain's CDR3 is CASSVAQGLTDTQYF. CDR3 in DNA: TGTGCCAGCAGCGTAGCGCAGGGCCTCACAGATACGCAGTATTTT. The full variable domain, with the rest looked up from reference TRBV9 and TRBJ2-3, is DSGVTQTPKHLITATGQRVTLRCSPRSGDLSVYWYQQSLDQGLQFLIQYYNGEERAKGNILERFSAQQFPDLHSELNLSSLELGDSALYFCASSVAQGLTDTQYFGPGTRLTVL.

The chain has TRBV5-8 and TRBJ2-3; D is possibly TRBD1 (6 bases). There are 16 residues in the CDR3. Trimming shortened V by 5 bases and J by 3 bases, and 19 bases separated the two germline ends. Germline-derived CDR1 and CDR2 are SGHTS and YDEGEE. In nucleotides, the CDR3 is TGTGCCAGCAGGAGGGGAAACAGGGTAACTACAGATACGCAGTATTTT. This gives the protein CASRRGNRVTTDTQYF. Complete variable domain (other parts from reference TRBV5-8 and TRBJ2-3): EAGVTQSPTHLIKTRGQQATLRCSPISGHTSVYWYQQALGLGLQFLLWYDEGEERNRGNFPPRFSGRQFPNYSSELNVNALELEDSALYLCASRRGNRVTTDTQYFGPGTRLTVL.

This clone was seen a handful of times. DNA for the CDR3: TGTGCCAGCAGTTTACTGGGACAGGGCGTCCTGACTTTC. Its protein is CASSLLGQGVLTF. The chain has TRBV27 and TRBJ2-6, with 9 bases that match TRBD1. V lost 2 bases to trimming and J lost 12 bases; unmatched junction nucleotides: 2. The CDR3 runs 13 residues. The germline CDR1 and CDR2 sequences are MNHEY and SMNVEV (reference sequence).

The CDR3 is CASSVEGWGTEAFF. CDR3 nucleotide sequence: TGTGCCAGCAGCGTAGAGGGGTGGGGGACTGAAGCTTTCTTT. The chain recombines TRBV9 with TRBJ1-1; weak D call: TRBD1 (5 bases). This CDR3 region has 14 residues. V was clipped by 0 bases and J by 5 bases, with 11 bases between them. Germline-derived CDR1 and CDR2 are SGDLS and YYNGEE.

The rearrangement uses TRBV27 and TRBJ2-2, with TRBD2 matching 10 bases. The CDR3 covers 15 residues. After removal of 8 bases from V and 7 bases from J, the junction contained 10 bases not matched to a gene. Looked up from germline, CDR1 is MNHEY and CDR2 is SMNVEV (reference sequence). CDR3 nucleotides: TGTGCCAGCGACCCCCCTAGCGGGAGTAGCGGGGAGCTGTTTTTT. Translating gives CASDPPSGSSGELFF.

This chain joins TRBV14 and TRBJ2-7, with TRBD2 matching 10 bases. The V and J ends lost 1 base and 3 bases, in that order; junction bases with no gene match: 6. In germline, CDR1 is SGHDN, CDR2 FVKESK. CDR3 length equals 16 residues. CDR3 in DNA: TGTGCCAGCAGCCAAGGATCGGGACTAGCGATCTACGAGCAGTACTTC. Protein sequence: CASSQGSGLAIYEQYF. The full variable domain, in which reference TRBV14 and TRBJ2-7 provide the parts outside the CDR3, is EAGVTQFPSHSVIEKGQTVTLRCDPISGHDNLYWYRRVMGKEIKFLLHFVKESKQDESGMPNNRFLAERTGGTYSTLKVQPAELEDSGVYFCASSQGSGLAIYEQYFGPGTRLTVT.

The chain carries TRBV7-2 and TRBJ2-2; D is possibly TRBD2 (6 bases). Trimming took off 1 base at V and 1 base at J, with 16 bases between the two ends. Per germline, CDR1 SGHTA and CDR2 FQGNSA. The CDR3 is 18 residues long. The CDR3 loop is CASSLESVGGMNTGELFF. The CDR3 DNA reads as TGTGCCAGCAGCTTAGAATCTGTCGGCGGGATGAACACCGGGGAGCTGTTTTTT.

This chain joins TRBV13 and TRBJ2-5; TRBD2 matches 7 bases. CDR3 length equals 16 residues. J gave up 3 bases and V 6 bases, and 13 bases lay outside the gene matches. The germline V gene has CDR1 PRHDT and CDR2 FYEKMQ (reference sequence). The DNA of the CDR3 is TGTGCCAGCAGTGACCCCGATGGGGAGGGAGAAGAGACCCAGTACTTC. Amino acids: CASSDPDGEGEETQYF. Supplemented by reference TRBV13 and TRBJ2-5, the full variable domain reads AAGVIQSPRHLIKEKRETATLKCYPIPRHDTVYWYQQGPGQDPQFLISFYEKMQSDKGSIPDRFSAQQFSDYHSELNMSSLELGDSALYFCASSDPDGEGEETQYFGPGTRLLVL.

The chain couples TRBV7-9 to TRBJ1-5; 7 bases match TRBD1. Trimming at V came to 4 bases and at J to 6 bases, leaving 6 bases not matched to a gene. The CDR3 covers 14 residues. Per germline, CDR1 SEHNR and CDR2 FQNEAQ (reference sequence). For the CDR3, the DNA is TGTGCCAGCAGCTCGACAGGGTTAAGTCAGCCCCAGCATTTT. This translates into CASSSTGLSQPQHF.

The chain combines TRBV2 with TRBJ2-7, with a possible D match to TRBD2 (5 bases). The CDR3 is 13 residues long. CDR1 and CDR2 (germline): SNHLY, FYNNEI. The V end lost 7 bases, the J end lost 5 bases, and 15 bases lay between the germline ends. CDR3 coding DNA: TGTGCCAGCACCGAGAGGGAACCGGACGAGCAGTACTTC. This translates into CASTEREPDEQYF. The entire variable domain, with the rest obtained from reference TRBV2 and TRBJ2-7, is as follows: EPEVTQTPSHQVTQMGQEVILRCVPISNHLYFYWYRQILGQKVEFLVSFYNNEISEKSEIFDDQFSVERPDGSNFTLKIRSTKLEDSAMYFCASTEREPDEQYFGPGTRLTVT.

Here the CDR3 reads CASSYLAVGEQYF. The CDR3 nucleotides are TGTGCCAGCAGCTATCTAGCAGTTGGAGAGCAGTACTTC. The chain couples TRBV7-2 to TRBJ2-7; TRBD2 might be the D (5 bases). Germline V gene sequence: CDR1 SGHTA, CDR2 FQGNSA. V lost 4 bases and J 7 bases, leaving 14 bases between the germline ends. The CDR3 contains 13 residues.